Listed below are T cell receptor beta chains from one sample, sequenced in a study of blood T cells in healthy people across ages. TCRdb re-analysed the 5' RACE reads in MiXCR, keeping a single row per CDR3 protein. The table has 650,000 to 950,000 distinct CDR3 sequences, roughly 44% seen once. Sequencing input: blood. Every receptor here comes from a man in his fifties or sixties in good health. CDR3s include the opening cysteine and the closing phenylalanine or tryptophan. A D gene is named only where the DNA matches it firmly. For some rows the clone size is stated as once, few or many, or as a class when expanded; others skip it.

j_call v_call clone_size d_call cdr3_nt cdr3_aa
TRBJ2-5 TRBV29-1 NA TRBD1 TGCAGCGTTGAAGGGCAGGGGGCTTCCGGGACCCAGTACTTC CSVEGQGASGTQYF
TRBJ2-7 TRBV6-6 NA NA TGTGCCAGCAGTTCCACCCCTATAGTAGTTGCAGGGCCCGAGCAGTACTTC CASSSTPIVVAGPEQYF
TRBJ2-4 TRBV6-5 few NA TGTGCCAGCAGCCAAGGGGGTGGCATTCAGTACTTC CASSQGGGIQYF
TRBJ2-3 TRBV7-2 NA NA TGTGCCAGCAGCCCCTCCTCGGGGACGCAGTATTTT CASSPSSGTQYF
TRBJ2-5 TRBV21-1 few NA TGTGCCAGCAGCGCGAACTGGGAGACCCAGTACTTC CASSANWETQYF
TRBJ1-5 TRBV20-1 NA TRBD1 TGCAGTGCTAGGCAGGGACAGGGGGCCGGTCAGCCCCAGCATTTT CSARQGQGAGQPQHF
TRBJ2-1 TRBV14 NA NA TGTGCCAGCAGCCAGGGGAGCGGTGAGCAGTTCTTC CASSQGSGEQFF
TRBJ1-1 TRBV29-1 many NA TGCAGCGTTGTCACGGACCAATTTTCGGCTTTCTTT CSVVTDQFSAFF
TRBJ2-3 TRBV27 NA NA TGTGCCAGCAGTTTACAAACAGGGTTTGGAGATACGCAGTATTTT CASSLQTGFGDTQYF
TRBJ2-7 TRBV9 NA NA TGTGCCAGCAACTCCGGTGGGGGGCCCTCCTACGAGCAGTACTTC CASNSGGGPSYEQYF
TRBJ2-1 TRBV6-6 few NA TGTGCCAGCAGGGAGAGGGGGGGGTTCTCCTACAATGAGCAGTTCTTC CASRERGGFSYNEQFF
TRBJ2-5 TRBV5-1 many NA TGTGCCAGCAGCTTAGCTGGACGGAGGCAAGAGACCCAGTACTTC CASSLAGRRQETQYF
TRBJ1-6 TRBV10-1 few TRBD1 TGCGCCTGTCGGGACAGGAGTAATTCACCCCTCCACTTT CACRDRSNSPLHF
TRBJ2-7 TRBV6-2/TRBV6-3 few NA TGTGCCAGCAGTACCCCGGGACACAGCTACGAGCAGTACTTC CASSTPGHSYEQYF
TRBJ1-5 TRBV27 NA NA TGTGCCAGCAGTCCCTCCGGGTCCCCTTTTCCCCAGCATTTT CASSPSGSPFPQHF
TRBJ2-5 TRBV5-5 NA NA TGTGCCAGCAGCTTGGGGGGGTGGAAGACCCAGTACTTC CASSLGGWKTQYF
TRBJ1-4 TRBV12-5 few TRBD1 TGTGCTAGTGGTTTGACAGGGGCCTATGGTGAAAAACTGTTTTTT CASGLTGAYGEKLFF
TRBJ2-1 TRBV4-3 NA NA TGCGCCAGCAGCCAAGATATGGCAGGTGATTACAATGAGCAGTTCTTC CASSQDMAGDYNEQFF
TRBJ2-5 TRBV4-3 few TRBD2 TGCGCCAGCAGCCAAGACGTAGCGGGGAACCAAGAGACCCAGTACTTC CASSQDVAGNQETQYF
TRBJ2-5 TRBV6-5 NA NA TGTGCCAGCAGGTCGCCGGGAGAAAAAGAGACCCAGTACTTC CASRSPGEKETQYF
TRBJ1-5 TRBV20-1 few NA TGCAGTGCTAGCCCGTTAACTCAGCCCCAGCATTTT CSASPLTQPQHF
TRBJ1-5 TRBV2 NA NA TGTGCCAGCAGTGACCGCAGGGCCTTAGGGCCCCAGCATTTT CASSDRRALGPQHF
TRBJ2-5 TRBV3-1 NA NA TGTGCCAGCAGCCAAGTCGTTTCAGGGCAAGAGACCCAGTACTTC CASSQVVSGQETQYF
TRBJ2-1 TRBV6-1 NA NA TGTGCCAGCAGTCCGTTAGGACAGCCCTCCTACAATGAGCAGTTCTTC CASSPLGQPSYNEQFF
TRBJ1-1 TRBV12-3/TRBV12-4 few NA TGTGCCAGCAGTTTTCTCTTGAACACTGAAGCTTTCTTT CASSFLLNTEAFF
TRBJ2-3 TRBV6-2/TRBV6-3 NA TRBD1 TGTGCCAGCAAAGGAGACAGGGGCACAGATACGCAGTATTTT CASKGDRGTDTQYF
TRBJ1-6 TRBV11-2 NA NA TGTGCCAGCAGGTCGGTGGGGGGCCGCATGACAACCCTCCACTTT CASRSVGGRMTTLHF
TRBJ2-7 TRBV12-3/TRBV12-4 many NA TGTGCCAGCAGTTTGGGCTTTAGCGAGCAGTACTTC CASSLGFSEQYF
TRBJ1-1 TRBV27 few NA TGTGCCAGCAGTTTCGCAGCGCCGAACACTGAAGCTTTCTTT CASSFAAPNTEAFF
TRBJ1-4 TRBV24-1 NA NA TGTGCAACCAATGAAAAACTGTTTTTT CATNEKLFF
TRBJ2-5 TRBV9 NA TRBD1 TGTGCCAGCAGCGTTCAACAGGGGCCAAAAGAGACCCAGTACTTC CASSVQQGPKETQYF
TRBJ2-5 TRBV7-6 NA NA TGTGCCAGCAGCGACGTTCTGAGGGGGATTCAAGAGACCCAGTACTTC CASSDVLRGIQETQYF
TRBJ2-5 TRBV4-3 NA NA TGCGCCAGCAGCCAGGCTTGGACTACTCAAGAGACCCAGTACTTC CASSQAWTTQETQYF
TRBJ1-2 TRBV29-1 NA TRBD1 TGCAGCGTACGACAGGGGAGTGGTGGCTACACCTTC CSVRQGSGGYTF
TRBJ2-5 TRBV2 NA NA TGTGCCAGGCGCCCTGCTATGGGATCATGGGGCAATGAGCAGTACTTC CARRPAMGSWGNEQYF
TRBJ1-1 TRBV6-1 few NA TGTGCCAGCAGTGAACGGTACAGGGTCAAGTCGAACACTGAAGCTTTCTTT CASSERYRVKSNTEAFF
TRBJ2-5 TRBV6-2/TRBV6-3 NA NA TGTGCCACCAAGGACAAGGGAGAGACCCAGTACTTC CATKDKGETQYF
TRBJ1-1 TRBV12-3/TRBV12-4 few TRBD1 TGTGCCAGCAACCTCGTGACAGGGTACACTGAAGCTTTCTTT CASNLVTGYTEAFF
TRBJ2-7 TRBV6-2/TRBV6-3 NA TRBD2 TGTGCCAGCAGTTACAACCAGAGGCGGGGGGGCTCCTACGAGCAGTACTTC CASSYNQRRGGSYEQYF
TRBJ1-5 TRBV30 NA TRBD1 TGTGCCTGGGCTAGACAGGGCGATCAGCCCCAGCATTTT CAWARQGDQPQHF
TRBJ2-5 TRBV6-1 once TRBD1 TGTGCCAGCAGTCACCCCTTCCAGACAGGGGTGGAGACCCAGTACTTC CASSHPFQTGVETQYF
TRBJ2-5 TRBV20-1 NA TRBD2 TGCAGTGCTAGAGATCCCACTAGCGGGGGGACGGAGACCCAGTACTTC CSARDPTSGGTETQYF
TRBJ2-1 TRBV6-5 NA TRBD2 TGTGCCAGCAGTTCTCCCCTAGCGGGGGCCGCGAGGAATGAGCAGTTCTTC CASSSPLAGAARNEQFF
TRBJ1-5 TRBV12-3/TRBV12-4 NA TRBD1 TGTGCCAGCAGTCAACAGGGGAATGAAGGTCAGCCCCAGCATTTT CASSQQGNEGQPQHF
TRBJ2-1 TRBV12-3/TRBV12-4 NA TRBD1 TGTGCCAGCATGCTTTCGCAGGGGGCGAATGAGCAGTTCTTC CASMLSQGANEQFF